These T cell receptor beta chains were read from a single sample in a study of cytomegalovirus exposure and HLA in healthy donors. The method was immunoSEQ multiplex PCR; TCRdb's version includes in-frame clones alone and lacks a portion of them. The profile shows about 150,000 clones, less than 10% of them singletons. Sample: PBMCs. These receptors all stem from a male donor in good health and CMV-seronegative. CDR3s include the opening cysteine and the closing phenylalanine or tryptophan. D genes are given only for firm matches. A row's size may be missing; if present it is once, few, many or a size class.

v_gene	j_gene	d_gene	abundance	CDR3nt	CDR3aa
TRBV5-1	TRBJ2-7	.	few	TGCGCCAGCAGCTTGCCGACGGGATCCTCCTACGAGCAGTACTTC	CASSLPTGSSYEQYF
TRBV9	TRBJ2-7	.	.	TGTGCCAGCAGCGTAGACCGGGGTTCCTACGAGCAGTACTTC	CASSVDRGSYEQYF
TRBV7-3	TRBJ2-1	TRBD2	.	TGTGCCAGCAGCTTAAGAATTGAGCAGCGGGACTACAATGAGCAGTTCTTC	CASSLRIEQRDYNEQFF
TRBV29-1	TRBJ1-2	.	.	TGCAGCGCCGCGGGGCTTAGGGATGGCTACACCTTC	CSAAGLRDGYTF
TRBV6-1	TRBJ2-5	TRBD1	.	TGTGCCAGCAGTGAAGCCCCTGACAGGGGAAGGTTGGGGCTTGGCCAAGAGACCCAGTACTTC	CASSEAPDRGRLGLGQETQYF
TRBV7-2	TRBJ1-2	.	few	TGTGCCAGCAGCTTAGAGGGGAGGCCTCGGGGCTACCCCTTC	CASSLEGRPRGYPF
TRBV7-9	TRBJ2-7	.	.	TGTGCCAGCAGCTACCGGACAGATCCCTCCTACGAGCAGTACTTC	CASSYRTDPSYEQYF
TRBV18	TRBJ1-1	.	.	TGTGCCAGCTCACCACTGGGCGGGAGGTCTGAAGCTTTCTTT	CASSPLGGRSEAFF
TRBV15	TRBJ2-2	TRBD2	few	TGTGCCACCAGCAGCCCATCTTTCCGGCGGGAGGGCTCCGAGGGCGGGGAGCTGTTTTTT	CATSSPSFRREGSEGGELFF
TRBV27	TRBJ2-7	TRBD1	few	TGTGCCACCCAAGACAGGGAAACCTACGAGCAGTACTTC	CATQDRETYEQYF
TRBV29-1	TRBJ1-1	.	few	TGCAGCGTTGAAGTGGGCAGGGCGCGTGAAGCTTTCTTT	CSVEVGRAREAFF
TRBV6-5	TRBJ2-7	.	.	TGTGCCAGCAGTTACGCGAGCTCCTACGAGCAGTACTTC	CASSYASSYEQYF
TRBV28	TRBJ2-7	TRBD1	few	TGTGCCAGCAGTGGTCGGACAGGGCCTAACTACGAGCAGTACTTC	CASSGRTGPNYEQYF
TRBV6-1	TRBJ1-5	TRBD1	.	TGTGCCAGCAGTGATCGAGTGGCCGGGACAGGGGTTGGTCAGCCCCAGCATTTT	CASSDRVAGTGVGQPQHF
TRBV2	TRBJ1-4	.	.	TGTGCCAGCAGTGAAGGGGGAGAGGAAAAACTGTTTTTT	CASSEGGEEKLFF
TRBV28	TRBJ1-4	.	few	TGTGCCAGCAGTTCCCTTTGGAGGGACCCAACTAATGAAAAACTGTTTTTT	CASSSLWRDPTNEKLFF
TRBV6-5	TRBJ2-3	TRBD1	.	TGTGCCAGCAGTTATTCCGGACAGGGAAGAGGAGATACGCAGTATTTT	CASSYSGQGRGDTQYF
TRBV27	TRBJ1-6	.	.	TGTGCCAGCAGCGCCCGACAGCGAATTTCACCCCTCCACTTT	CASSARQRISPLHF
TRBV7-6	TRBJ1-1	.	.	TGTGCCAGCAGCCTATGGGAGGGGGAAACTGAAGCTTTCTTT	CASSLWEGETEAFF
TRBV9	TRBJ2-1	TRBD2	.	TGTGCCAGCAGCCCTCAGGGACTAGCCTACAATGAGCAGTTCTTC	CASSPQGLAYNEQFF
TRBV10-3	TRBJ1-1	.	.	TGTGCCATCAGTGAGTCAGGGGCTGGGACTGAAGCTTTCTTT	CAISESGAGTEAFF
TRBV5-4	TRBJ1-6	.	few	TGTGCCAGCAGCTTTCTCCCCCCAGGGCCAAATTCACCCCTCCACTTT	CASSFLPPGPNSPLHF
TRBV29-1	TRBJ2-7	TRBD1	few	TGCAGCGTTGGATTGACAGGGATCGAGCAGTACTTC	CSVGLTGIEQYF
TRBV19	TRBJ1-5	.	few	TGTGCCAGTAGTATCCCTTCGAGGGTTAGCAATCAGCCCCAGCATTTT	CASSIPSRVSNQPQHF
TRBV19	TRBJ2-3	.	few	TGTGCCAGTGCGGAGGGCCCAGGCACAGATACGCAGTATTTT	CASAEGPGTDTQYF
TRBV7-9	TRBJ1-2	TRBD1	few	TGTGCCAGCAGCCCGCGACAGGGAACATCGCACTATGGCTACACCTTC	CASSPRQGTSHYGYTF
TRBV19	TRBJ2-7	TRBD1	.	TGTGCCAGTAACCCGACAGGGATCGAGTCGGCCGAGCAGTACTTC	CASNPTGIESAEQYF
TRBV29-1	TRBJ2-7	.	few	TGCAGCGTTGAAGATTACTCCGGGACTTCAATCCAGCAGTACTTC	CSVEDYSGTSIQQYF
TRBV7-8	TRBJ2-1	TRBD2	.	TGTGCCAGCAGCTTACTAGCGGGGGGCCCCTGGCAGTTCTTC	CASSLLAGGPWQFF
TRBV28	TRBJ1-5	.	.	TGTGCCAGCAGTTTCAGCAGGGCGGGCAATCAGCCCCAGCATTTT	CASSFSRAGNQPQHF
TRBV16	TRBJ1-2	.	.	TGTGCCAGCAGCCAATCGGCGGCGTCTTGGGGCTACACCTTC	CASSQSAASWGYTF
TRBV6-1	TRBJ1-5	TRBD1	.	TGTGCCAGCAGTGGACAGGGCGGGGGGCAGCCCCAGCATTTT	CASSGQGGGQPQHF
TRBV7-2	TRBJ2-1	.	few	TGTGCCAGCAGCAGTAGCGTAAGCTCCTACAATGAGCAGTTCTTC	CASSSSVSSYNEQFF
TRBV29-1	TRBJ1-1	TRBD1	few	TGCAGCGTGATACAGGGGGGCACTGAAGCTTTCTTT	CSVIQGGTEAFF
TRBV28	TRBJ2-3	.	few	TGTGCCAGCAGTCTGGACTCCTCCACAGATACGCAGTATTTT	CASSLDSSTDTQYF
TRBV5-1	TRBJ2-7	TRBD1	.	TGCGCCAGCAGCTGGGACAGGGGGTACGAGCAGTACTTC	CASSWDRGYEQYF
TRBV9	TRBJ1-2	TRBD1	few	TGTGCCAGCAGCGTCGCAGGGGGCGCGGGATATGGCTACACCTTC	CASSVAGGAGYGYTF
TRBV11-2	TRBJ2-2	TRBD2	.	TGTGCCAGCAGCTCTATGGGGGGGACGAACACCGGGGAGCTGTTTTTT	CASSSMGGTNTGELFF
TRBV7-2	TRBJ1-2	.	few	TGTGCCAGCAGCCACCGCCGGGACACTGGCTACACCTTC	CASSHRRDTGYTF
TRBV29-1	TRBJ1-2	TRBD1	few	TGCAGCGGGGCACAGGGGAATGGCTACACCTTC	CSGAQGNGYTF